This T cell receptor (beta chain) was captured in a study of T cell clusters in autoimmune cytopenias. This CDR3 spans 12 amino acids. Germline V lookup: CDR1 DFQATT, CDR2 SNEGSKA (reference sequence). TRB amplification used 250 ng of peripheral blood genomic DNA. One tube held mixed TRB-A and TRB-B primer pools for touch-down PCR. With the multiplex PCR reads reprocessed, TCRdb shows one record per CDR3 protein and no DNA. This sample's clone table lists a few thousand distinct CDR3 sequences. A further study also used this sample, focusing on T cell repertoires in aging, cancer and after chemotherapy. According to that study: Compared with age-matched healthy donors, untreated hematological or solid cancer patients showed higher blood TCR clonality.

The sequence came from a human donor in good health. The chain combines TRBV20-1 with TRBJ1-6; with no DNA, the TCRdb D assignment of TRBD1 cannot be verified. The specimen sequenced was peripheral blood. This CDR3 is CSARQGSSPLHF.